The present TCR beta chain was sequenced within a study of Ad26.COV2.S vaccination and SARS-CoV-2 variants. Broader study findings: Reportedly, after vaccination the spike-specific CD8+ and CD4+ T cell responses displayed substantial breadth. Spike-specific TCR breadth ran higher among vaccine recipients than placebo recipients. It was found that vaccine and placebo recipients had similar non-spike TCR breadth. Measures of TCR breadth and depth may have fallen short of total T cell responses.

This CDR3 has 14 residues. The V end was cut by 8 bases, the J end by 6 bases, with 18 bases between. Germline assignment: CDR1 WNHNN and CDR2 SYGVQD (reference sequence). A word on this clone: The target antigen is unknown.

Repertoires were generated with immunoSEQ multiplex PCR, while TCRdb's copy carries only in-frame clones and drops some. The sample lists over 110,000 clones; 75% to 90% were seen once. This TCR was sampled from a human donor who had recovered from COVID-19. The sample in question was peripheral blood, obtained after recovery from COVID-19. The rearrangement joins TRBV10-1 to TRBJ2-3; D is uncertain. The CDR3: CASALVREGDTQYF. The CDR3 coding sequence is TGCGCCAGCGCCCTTGTCAGAGAAGGGGATACGCAGTATTTT.